This T cell receptor (beta chain) was sequenced for a study of beta chain features in type 1 diabetes. This CDR3 comprises 14 residues. CDR1 and CDR2 (germline): SEHNR, FQNEAQ (reference sequence). The J segment lost 4 bases and the V segment lost 5 bases, leaving 7 bases of the junction unmatched. Of the isolated RNA, all was reverse transcribed, and so the sequenced material was expressed TCRB transcripts. The repertoire was sequenced with immunoSEQ multiplex PCR; TCRdb's copy has only in-frame clones and lacks some. The sample has 810,000 or so clones, around a sixth seen once. The chain carries TRBV7-9 and TRBJ2-7; 8 bases line up with TRBD1. The source is a woman under 30 in good health. Sequences were obtained from naive CD4+ T cells from blood. The CDR3 sequence is CASSLGQGYYEQYF. The CDR3 coding sequence is TGTGCCAGCAGCCTAGGACAGGGTTATTACGAGCAGTACTTC.